The 17 T cell receptor beta chains below were found in one sample sequenced in a study of blood T cell repertoires in COVID-19. The assay was immunoSEQ multiplex PCR, and TCRdb's table has in-frame clones only and misses some. This sample yields about 200,000 clones, of which roughly four fifths are seen a single time; about 12% belongs to the top ten. The sample comprised PBMCs or T cells enriched from blood (not recorded which). The receptors were sampled from a man aged 35-49 years who had recovered from COVID-19.

The chain uses TRBV28 and TRBJ2-7; a weak D match, TRBD1 (6 bases). Germline assignment: CDR1 MDHEN and CDR2 SYDVKM. V was shortened by 4 bases and J by 9 bases, with 7 bases between the two germline ends. CDR3 length equals 10 residues. CDR3 bases: TGTGCCAGCAGTTACAGGGCGCAGTACTTC. It specifies CASSYRAQYF.

Note on this clone: This CDR3 is also generated by other DNA sequences in the sample. The J gene is TRBJ1-1, the V gene TRBV6-5, with D hard to call. The CDR3 consists of 14 residues. Germline V gene data show CDR1 as MNHEY and CDR2 as SVGAGI. Trimming removed 0 bases at V and 0 bases at J, with 5 bases between. The CDR3 loop is CASSYSNMNTEAFF. The CDR3 region has the DNA TGTGCCAGCAGTTACTCCAACATGAACACTGAAGCTTTCTTT.

This clone showed up just a few times. This rearrangement joins TRBV7-9 to TRBJ1-1, with a tentative D call TRBD1 (6 bases). From germline, CDR1 is SEHNR and CDR2 FQNEAQ (reference sequence). V was shortened by 4 bases and J by 1 base, with 16 bases between the two germline ends. The CDR3 runs to 16 residues. This CDR3 is CASSSWGGETNTEAFF. CDR3 DNA sequence: TGTGCCAGCAGCTCGTGGGGGGGCGAAACGAACACTGAAGCTTTCTTT.

The V gene is TRBV9, the J gene TRBJ1-6; TRBD1 agrees at 8 bases. With 4 bases clipped from V and 6 bases from J, the junction kept 9 bases outside the gene matches. Germline CDR1 reads SGDLS; CDR2 reads YYNGEE. The CDR3 length is 16 residues. CDR3: CASSPRDRPGNSPLHF. The DNA of the CDR3 is TGTGCCAGCAGCCCCCGGGACAGGCCCGGTAATTCACCCCTCCACTTT. Combining the CDR3 with reference TRBV9 and TRBJ1-6 gives the whole variable domain DSGVTQTPKHLITATGQRVTLRCSPRSGDLSVYWYQQSLDQGLQFLIQYYNGEERAKGNILERFSAQQFPDLHSELNLSSLELGDSALYFCASSPRDRPGNSPLHFGNGTRLTVT.

This clone has a handful of counts. The rearrangement uses TRBV5-4 and TRBJ2-1; TRBD2 matches 9 bases. Germline CDR1 and CDR2: SGHNT and YYREEE (reference sequence). J was trimmed by 5 bases and V by 0 bases; bases with no gene match: 3. This CDR3 region has 15 residues. CDR3 region: CASSLDQRGDNEQFF. CDR3 DNA sequence: TGTGCCAGCAGCTTGGACCAGCGGGGGGACAATGAGCAGTTCTTC.

This clone was observed at least ten times. The chain recombines TRBV29-1 with TRBJ2-5, with TRBD2 matching 8 bases. The V gene's germline CDR1 is SQVTM and CDR2 ANQGSEA. V was clipped by 4 bases and J by 4 bases; unmatched bases: 8. The CDR3 totals 14 residues. The CDR3 reads CSVGRPGLGETQYF. The DNA for the CDR3 is TGCAGCGTTGGTCGTCCGGGACTAGGAGAGACCCAGTACTTC.

V is TRBV24-1 and J is TRBJ2-3; D ambiguous. The germline gives CDR1 KGHDR, CDR2 SFDVKD. V shed 1 base and J shed 3 bases, with 7 bases lying between them. The CDR3 sequence is 14 residues long. The chain's CDR3 is CATSDFKSTDTQYF. CDR3 bases: TGTGCCACCAGTGATTTCAAATCAACAGATACGCAGTATTTT.

The rearrangement links TRBV5-1 to TRBJ1-2; D unresolved. Germline V gene data show CDR1 as SGHRS and CDR2 as YFSETQ. The V gene lost 0 bases and the J gene lost 6 bases, with 15 bases spanning the gap. The CDR3 totals 15 residues. In DNA form, the CDR3 reads TGCGCCAGCAGCTTGGGCCGGGGAGGGCTCAATGGCTACACCTTC. It translates to CASSLGRGGLNGYTF.

DNA for the CDR3: TGTGCCAGTAGGGACTTGTGGTTGACTGAAGCTTTCTTT. This codes for CASRDLWLTEAFF. The genes are TRBV19 and TRBJ1-1; no firm D call. The ends were cut back, 6 bases at V and 5 bases at J, with 13 bases in the middle. The germline CDR1 and CDR2 sequences are LNHDA and SQIVND (reference sequence). CDR3 length: 13 residues.

The genes are TRBV28 and TRBJ2-7, with 10 positions matching TRBD1. V was pared by 5 bases and J by 5 bases, with 6 bases of the junction left unmatched. The CDR3 consists of 14 residues. From germline, CDR1 is MDHEN and CDR2 SYDVKM. The chain's CDR3 is CASSGPGTGDEQYF. The CDR3 DNA reads TGTGCCAGCAGTGGACCCGGGACAGGGGACGAGCAGTACTTC.

The genes are TRBV2 and TRBJ2-7; a weak D match, TRBD2 (6 bases). V lost 4 bases to trimming and J lost 3 bases, with 13 bases between them. Germline V gives CDR1 SNHLY, CDR2 FYNNEI. The CDR3 is made up of 14 amino acids. The CDR3 DNA is TGTGCCAGCAGTGTTGGAGTGGGGGGCTACGAGCAGTACGTC. Amino acid sequence: CASSVGVGGYEQYV.

There are a few counts of this clone. DNA for the CDR3: TGTGCCACCAGTGACTCAGCAGGGGTACCAAAGGCAGATACGCAGTATTTT. Protein sequence: CATSDSAGVPKADTQYF. This chain connects TRBV24-1 to TRBJ2-3; D perhaps matches TRBD1 (6 bases). This CDR3 is built from 17 residues. V was pared by 4 bases and J by 4 bases, with 20 bases between. Per germline, CDR1 KGHDR and CDR2 SFDVKD.

The chain has TRBV6-5 and TRBJ1-2; no reliable D call. This CDR3 region has 14 residues. V shed 7 bases and J shed 3 bases, with 15 bases lying between them. CDR1 is MNHEY and CDR2 is SVGAGI in the germline V gene. The CDR3 region is CASKKAFQDYGYTF. CDR3 bases: TGTGCCAGCAAAAAGGCCTTCCAGGACTATGGCTACACCTTC.

The chain links TRBV10-3 to TRBJ2-7, with 7 bases fitting TRBD1. J gave up 2 bases and V 4 bases, and 8 bases lay outside the gene matches. The CDR3 covers 15 residues. Germline V lookup: CDR1 ENHRY, CDR2 SYGVKD. Written as DNA, the CDR3 is TGTGCCATCAGTGGGGTCGGGACAGAAGCCTACGAGCAGTACTTC. Its translation is CAISGVGTEAYEQYF.

The gene calls are TRBV6-2 or TRBV6-3 and TRBJ2-1; 9 nucleotides line up with TRBD2. CDR1 MNHEY and CDR2 SVGEGT come from the germline V gene. Unmatched junction bases numbered 6, after V lost 6 bases and J lost 6 bases. The CDR3 is made up of 14 amino acids. The DNA for the CDR3 is TGTGCCAGCAGCCCTGGACTAGCGATCAATGAGCAGTTCTTC. This translates into CASSPGLAINEQFF.

The chain couples TRBV4-1 to TRBJ2-7; 12 nucleotides align to TRBD2. The germline V gene encodes CDR1 MGHRA and CDR2 YSYEKL. J was trimmed by 7 bases and V by 3 bases; bases with no gene match: 7. This CDR3 spans 15 amino acids. The CDR3 sequence: CASSQTSGSAFEQYF. As DNA, the CDR3 is TGCGCCAGCAGCCAGACTAGCGGGAGTGCATTTGAGCAGTACTTC.

The genes are TRBV4-3 and TRBJ2-7, with D perhaps matching TRBD1 (5 bases). V dropped 2 bases and J dropped 2 bases, with 10 bases sitting between them. This CDR3 has 14 residues. Germline V gene lookup returns CDR1 LGHNA and CDR2 YSLEER. The CDR3: CASSQQPGTYEQYF. CDR3 bases: TGCGCCAGCAGCCAACAGCCAGGGACCTACGAGCAGTACTTC.